These 27 T cell receptor beta chains originate from one sample sequenced in a study of T-cell reconstitution after alpha-beta-depleted transplantation in children. A library of TCRbeta sequences, prepared with unique molecular identifiers, was generated. TCRdb reprocessed the PCR reads with MiXCR, giving one entry per CDR3 protein. The sample consists of 250,000 to 400,000 distinct CDR3 sequences, 23% of them appearing once. Sequenced here: PBMCs, mostly from graft donor cells, sampled 180 days after TCRalphabeta/CD19-depleted stem cell transplant. The receptor source for this set is a male patient younger than 18 who had a stem cell transplant for acute lymphoblastic leukemia, so the T cells may come from the graft donor.

In this sample, this clonotype turned up a few times. The V call is TRBV12-3 or TRBV12-4, the J call TRBJ1-2; D remains unclear. This CDR3 is built from 13 residues. The germline V and J ends were trimmed by 8 bases and 0 bases, with 10 bases remaining between them. The CDR3 nucleotides are TGTGCCAGCGATGGCGGTTCTAACTATGGCTACACCTTC. Encoded protein: CASDGGSNYGYTF.

This clonotype appeared a few times. In nucleotides, the CDR3 is TGTGCCAGCAGTTCCACCCCGTTAGCGGGGCTCGCCTACAATGAGCAGTTCTTC. This gives the protein CASSSTPLAGLAYNEQFF. This chain connects TRBV6-2 or TRBV6-3 to TRBJ2-1; 8 nucleotides line up with TRBD2. This CDR3 has 18 amino acids. Trimming cost V 4 bases and J 2 bases; bases outside gene matches: 13. CDR1 and CDR2 (germline): MNHEY, SVGEGT.

Only a few counts were recorded for this clonotype. CDR3 amino acids: CASSEFLLAGNTDTQYF. CDR3 sequence (DNA): TGTGCCAGCAGTGAATTTCTACTAGCGGGGAACACAGATACGCAGTATTTT. This rearrangement joins TRBV25-1 to TRBJ2-3, with TRBD2 matching over 10 bases. Per germline, CDR1 MGHDK and CDR2 SYGVNS. The CDR3 sequence is 17 residues long. Trimming cost V 1 base and J 2 bases; bases outside gene matches: 6.

This clonotype came up a few times. The rearrangement joins TRBV5-1 to TRBJ2-5; D remains unclear. V lost 2 bases and J lost 1, with 18 bases in between. Germline V gene lookup returns CDR1 SGHRS and CDR2 YFSETQ. The CDR3 has 17 residues. In DNA, the CDR3 is TGCGCCAGCAGCTTAACGGTAGTGGTTGGAACCCAAGAGACCCAGTACTTC. This gives the protein CASSLTVVVGTQETQYF.

Details on this clonotype: Germline is not matched at one junction end, which may reflect a read error. The chain employs TRBV4-1 and TRBJ2-1; the D gene is possibly TRBD1 (5 bases). Germline CDR1 MGHRA, CDR2 YSYEKL. The CDR3 consists of 12 residues. The CDR3 coding sequence is TGCGCCAGCAGCCAGACCCCCGGCCCAGGGCTCTTC. This codes for CASSQTPGPGLF.

V is TRBV4-1 and J is TRBJ1-3; D gene ambiguous. V was trimmed by 6 bases and J by 4 bases, leaving 13 bases between them. Per the germline V gene, CDR1 is MGHRA and CDR2 is YSYEKL. The CDR3 has 14 residues. CDR3 loop: CASRSILAGNTIYF. For the CDR3, the DNA is TGCGCCAGCAGAAGCATCCTAGCGGGAAACACCATATATTTT.

Note on this clonotype: A read error may account for a junction end that differs from germline. This rearrangement joins TRBV18 to TRBJ2-3, with a weak D call TRBD2 (5 bases). The CDR3 sequence is 16 residues long. CDR1 and CDR2 from the germline V gene are KGHSH and LQKENI. The CDR3 DNA reads as TGTGCCAGCTCCCTACCGCTAGATGCTAGCACAGACACGCAGTATTTT. It translates to CASSLPLDASTDTQYF.

As to this clonotype: This may stem from a read error, because a much larger clone lies one nucleotide away. The genes are TRBV7-2 and TRBJ2-4; 15 bases match TRBD2. Germline lookup yields CDR1 SGHTA and CDR2 FQGNSA. The CDR3 has 22 residues. J lost 2 bases, V lost 3 bases, and 17 bases had no gene match. The CDR3 DNA follows: TGTGCCAGCAGCTTTCCCAGGGCTAGGACTAGCGGGAGGGATGGCTCCAAAAACATTCAGTACTTC. Translation: CASSFPRARTSGRDGSKNIQYF.

V is TRBV7-2 and J is TRBJ1-5; D is unclear. The CDR3 extends over 14 amino acids. Deletions cut 1 base from V and 3 bases from J, with 7 bases between. The germline gives CDR1 SGHTA, CDR2 FQGNSA. The CDR3 DNA reads TGTGCCAGCAGCTTAGGCTTGCTCAATCAGCCCCAGCATTTT. It yields the protein CASSLGLLNQPQHF. Full variable domain (remainder filled in from reference TRBV7-2 and TRBJ1-5): GAGVSQSPSNKVTEKGKDVELRCDPISGHTALYWYRQSLGQGLEFLIYFQGNSAPDKSGLPSDRFSAERTGGSVSTLTIQRTQQEDSAVYLCASSLGLLNQPQHFGDGTRLSIL.

V gene TRBV27 combines with J gene TRBJ2-5; tentatively, D is TRBD2 (6 bases). With 8 bases removed from V and 2 bases from J, the gap between germline ends came to 12 bases. This CDR3 comprises 13 residues. Germline V lookup: CDR1 MNHEY, CDR2 SMNVEV (reference sequence). CDR3 region: CASGLGGQETQYF. CDR3 DNA sequence: TGTGCCAGCGGCTTGGGGGGACAAGAGACCCAGTACTTC.

The V gene is TRBV4-1, the J gene TRBJ2-2, with D possibly matching TRBD1 (5 bases). Germline CDR1 and CDR2: MGHRA and YSYEKL. Trimming left V 3 bases short and J 4 bases short, with 12 bases between. This CDR3 has 15 amino acids. As DNA, the CDR3 is TGCGCCAGCAGCCAGGTTGGACACCTCACCGGGGAGCTGTTTTTT. Its protein is CASSQVGHLTGELFF.

This rearrangement joins TRBV6-5 to TRBJ2-7; D might be TRBD2 (6 bases). The CDR3 contains 12 residues. CDR1 is MNHEY, CDR2 SVGAGI, per germline. The V end was cut by 7 bases, the J end by 6 bases, with 13 bases between. CDR3 DNA: TGTGCCAGCAAATTTAGGAGGGGCGAGCAGTACTTC. Translating gives CASKFRRGEQYF.

The chain joins TRBV24-1 to TRBJ2-1; D perhaps matches TRBD2 (6 bases). CDR1 KGHDR and CDR2 SFDVKD come from the germline V gene. This CDR3 is 14 amino acids long. V was pared by 9 bases and J by 10 bases, with 21 bases between. The CDR3 protein is CATGTGTPLREQFF. The CDR3 DNA sequence: TGTGCCACCGGTACCGGGACTCCGCTTCGGGAGCAGTTCTTC.

The DNA for the CDR3 is TGTGCCAGCAGTAACTACAGGGTTCAGCCCCAGCATTTT. Translated, it gives CASSNYRVQPQHF. The chain has TRBV28 and TRBJ1-5; D possibly corresponds to TRBD1 (6 bases). CDR1 MDHEN and CDR2 SYDVKM come from the germline V gene. The CDR3 length is 13 residues. Trimming took 5 bases from V and 6 from J, leaving 11 bases between them.

V and J are TRBV7-2 and TRBJ2-2; D remains unclear. Germline lookup yields CDR1 SGHTA and CDR2 FQGNSA. Trimming stripped 3 bases from V and 6 bases from J, with 8 bases between. This CDR3 has 13 amino acids. Here the CDR3 reads CASSLRSPGELFF. CDR3 nucleotides: TGTGCCAGCAGCTTGCGAAGCCCCGGGGAGCTGTTTTTT.

V is TRBV12-3 or TRBV12-4 and J is TRBJ2-7, with 9 bases that match TRBD2. V dropped 3 bases and J dropped 2; count of bases not matched to a gene: 2. The CDR3 has 14 residues. CDR3 region: CASSFASGAYEQYF. The CDR3 nucleotides are TGTGCCAGCAGTTTTGCTAGCGGGGCCTACGAGCAGTACTTC.

The CDR3 reads CASSNSLAGAHDAKNIQYF. CDR3 in DNA: TGTGCCAGCAGCAATTCACTAGCGGGAGCGCACGATGCCAAAAACATTCAGTACTTC. V is TRBV5-6 and J is TRBJ2-4, with 11 bases that match TRBD2. CDR1 SGHDT and CDR2 YYEEEE come from the germline V gene. This CDR3 spans 19 amino acids. With 4 bases clipped from V and 1 base from J, the junction kept 13 bases outside the gene matches.

The gene calls are TRBV19 and TRBJ2-7, with D perhaps TRBD2 (6 bases). CDR1 LNHDA and CDR2 SQIVND come from the germline V gene (reference sequence). Trimming took off 0 bases at V and 2 bases at J, with 11 bases between the two ends. The CDR3 covers 15 residues. The CDR3 sequence: CASSIDASATYEQYF. The CDR3 nucleotides are TGTGCCAGTAGTATAGACGCTAGCGCAACCTACGAGCAGTACTTC.

This clonotype was found many times. The chain has TRBV5-1 and TRBJ2-3; 13 bases are shared with TRBD2. The CDR3 is 17 amino acids. V lost 3 bases, J lost 6 bases, and 10 bases stayed unmatched. The germline CDR1 and CDR2 sequences are SGHRS and YFSETQ. CDR3 sequence: CASSSGTSGNISDTQYF. The CDR3 DNA sequence: TGCGCCAGCAGCTCCGGGACTAGCGGGAACATCTCGGATACGCAGTATTTT. The full variable domain, rest sourced from reference TRBV5-1 and TRBJ2-3, is KAGVTQTPRYLIKTRGQQVTLSCSPISGHRSVSWYQQTPGQGLQFLFEYFSETQRNKGNFPGRFSGRQFSNSRSEMNVSTLELGDSALYLCASSSGTSGNISDTQYFGPGTRLTVL.

This clonotype was seen a handful of times. This sequence joins TRBV12-3 or TRBV12-4 and TRBJ2-5; the D gene is possibly TRBD2 (6 bases). Trimming took 7 bases from V and 1 from J, leaving 10 bases between them. The CDR3 runs 13 residues. The CDR3 DNA reads as TGTGCCAGCACCTGGGACTCCCAAGAGACCCAGTACTTC. As protein: CASTWDSQETQYF.

The V gene is TRBV6-5, the J gene TRBJ1-1; 11 positions agree with TRBD1. Germline V CDR1 and CDR2: MNHEY, SVGAGI. The CDR3 covers 18 residues. The V segment lost 3 bases and the J segment 0 bases; nucleotides outside the gene matches: 9. CDR3 protein: CASSYSGQGGPMNTEAFF. In DNA form, the CDR3 reads TGTGCCAGCAGTTATTCGGGACAGGGGGGCCCTATGAACACTGAAGCTTTCTTT.

The gene calls are TRBV6-4 and TRBJ2-1; 7 bases are shared with TRBD2. The CDR3 runs to 15 residues. Germline V gene data show CDR1 as MRHNA and CDR2 as SNTAGT. Trimming removed 5 bases from V and 3 bases from J; junction bases left unmatched: 7. The CDR3 sequence: CASSPRTGGYNEQFF. The CDR3 DNA sequence: TGTGCCAGCAGTCCACGGACGGGGGGCTACAATGAGCAGTTCTTC.

This clonotype has just a few counts. The chain joins TRBV28 to TRBJ2-1; no firm D call. V was clipped by 6 bases and J by 6 bases, with 3 bases between them. Germline CDR1 is MDHEN and CDR2 is SYDVKM. The CDR3 totals 10 residues. This CDR3 reads CASSVNEQFF. CDR3 nucleotide sequence: TGTGCCAGCAGCGTCAATGAGCAGTTCTTC.

The rearrangement joins TRBV6-6 to TRBJ2-3; D ambiguous. Trimming cost V 3 bases and J 1 base, with 5 bases left between them. Looked up from germline, CDR1 is MNHNY and CDR2 is SVGAGI (reference sequence). The CDR3 contains 13 residues. CDR3 coding DNA: TGTGCCAGCAGTTATCTAGGCACAGATACGCAGTATTTT. This gives the protein CASSYLGTDTQYF.

The CDR3 spells CSARVRDRTYGYTF. In DNA form, the CDR3 reads TGCAGTGCTAGAGTCCGGGACAGGACCTATGGCTACACCTTC. The genes are TRBV20-1 and TRBJ1-2; 8 bases agree with TRBD1. V was clipped by 1 base and J by 4 bases; unmatched bases: 5. The germline gives CDR1 DFQATT, CDR2 SNEGSKA (reference sequence). The length of the CDR3 is 14 residues.

The chain combines TRBV7-3 with TRBJ2-1; 10 nucleotides align to TRBD1. Germline V lookup: CDR1 SGHTA, CDR2 FQGTGA. The CDR3 is 16 residues long. The V and J ends lost 5 bases and 10 bases, in that order; junction bases with no gene match: 14. The chain's CDR3 is CASSQNRDRGKGEQFF. The CDR3 DNA sequence: TGTGCCAGCAGCCAAAATCGGGACAGGGGAAAGGGGGAGCAGTTCTTC.

This clonotype appeared many times. The V and J genes are TRBV12-3 or TRBV12-4 and TRBJ2-5; 12 nucleotides line up with TRBD2. V lost 6 bases, J lost 4 bases, and 3 bases stayed unmatched. CDR3 length equals 14 residues. The CDR3 nucleotides read TGTGCCAGCAGGTTGACTAGCGGGAGAGAGACCCAGTACTTC. Its protein product is CASRLTSGRETQYF.